These T cell receptor beta chains were read from a single sample in a study of blood T cell repertoires in COVID-19. The table came from immunoSEQ multiplex PCR; TCRdb's copy has only in-frame clones and leaves some out. The sample has about 210,000 clones, roughly 86% seen once; the top ten hold approximately 12%. The sequenced sample was peripheral blood. These TCRs come from a woman aged 40 to 49 with acute or convalescent COVID-19. Both conserved end residues are part of each CDR3. D genes are given only for firm matches. Some rows have no size entry. The others give once, few or many, or a class for an expanded clone.

16	few	TRBV7-2	TRBJ2-5	.	TGTGCCAGCAGCCCGACGGGCGGGACTTCTCAAGAGACCCAGTACTTC	CASSPTGGTSQETQYF
14	few	TRBV14	TRBJ1-2	.	TGTGCCAGCAGCCAAGATCAGACGGGGGATGGCTACACCTTC	CASSQDQTGDGYTF
13	.	TRBV3-1/TRBV3-2	TRBJ1-4	.	TGTGCCAGCAGCCAATTAGCGGTAGAAAAACTGTTTTTT	CASSQLAVEKLFF
17	few	TRBV5-1	TRBJ2-5	.	TGCGCCAGCAGCTTGGCCGCAGGGTGGGGTAAGCAAGAGACCCAGTACTTC	CASSLAAGWGKQETQYF
15	.	TRBV27	TRBJ1-6	TRBD1	TGTGCCAGCTGGGACAGCTACTCCTATAATTCACCCCTCCACTTT	CASWDSYSYNSPLHF
13	.	TRBV7-2	TRBJ2-1	.	TGTGCCAGCGCCAAGGGACATTACAATGAGCAGTTCTTC	CASAKGHYNEQFF
16	.	TRBV5-1	TRBJ2-1	TRBD2	TGCGCCAGCAGCTTAACAAGCGGGAGGTTATGGAATGAGCAGTTCTTC	CASSLTSGRLWNEQFF
16	.	TRBV5-1	TRBJ2-1	.	TGCGCCAGCAGCTTGGATAGCGGTGGCTCCTACAATGAGCAGTTCTTC	CASSLDSGGSYNEQFF
15	.	TRBV4-3	TRBJ2-7	.	TGCGCCAGCAGCCAAGCAGGGAATCCTACCTACGAGCAGTACTTC	CASSQAGNPTYEQYF
15	.	TRBV18	TRBJ2-7	TRBD1	TGTGCCAGCTCCCCACATCCGAGACAGGGAGATGAGCAGTACTTC	CASSPHPRQGDEQYF
16	.	TRBV11-2	TRBJ1-4	.	TGTGCCAGCAGCCCTCCCGGGGGGCAAATTAATGAAAAACTGTTTTTT	CASSPPGGQINEKLFF